This T cell receptor (beta chain) was recorded in a study of monozygotic twins with inflammatory bowel disease. In regard to this clonotype: The antigen is undetermined.

No sorting of T cells preceded isolation of total RNA from whole blood. The template-switching step introduced UMIs that carried a 6-nucleotide sample barcode. Each CDR3 protein gets one entry in TCRdb, which reprocessed the 5' RACE reads and gives no DNA. The listing records approximately 200,000 distinct CDR3 sequences. Findings of the study overall: The analysis yielded no support for one strong signal or clonotype associated with IBD.

CDR1 is MNHNS, CDR2 SASEGT, per germline. This CDR3 comprises 15 residues. This clonotype was obtained from a human donor with ulcerative colitis or Crohn's disease, or a healthy co-twin of an affected twin (not recorded which). Sequencing used blood. The chain employs TRBV6-1 and TRBJ2-3; TCRdb's assignment of TRBD1 cannot be checked, as there is no DNA. CDR3: CATHPRGGYTDTQYF.